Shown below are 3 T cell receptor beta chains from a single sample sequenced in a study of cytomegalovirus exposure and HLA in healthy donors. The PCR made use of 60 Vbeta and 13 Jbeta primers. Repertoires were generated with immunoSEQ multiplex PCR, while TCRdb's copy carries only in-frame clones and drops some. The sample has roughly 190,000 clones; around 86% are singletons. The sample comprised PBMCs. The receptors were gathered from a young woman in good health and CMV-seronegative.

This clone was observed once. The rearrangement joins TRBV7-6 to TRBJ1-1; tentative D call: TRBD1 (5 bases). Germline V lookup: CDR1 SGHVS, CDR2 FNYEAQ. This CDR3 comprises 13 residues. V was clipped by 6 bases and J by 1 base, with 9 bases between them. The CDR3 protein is CASRLTENTEAFF. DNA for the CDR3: TGTGCCAGCAGGTTGACAGAGAACACTGAAGCTTTCTTT.

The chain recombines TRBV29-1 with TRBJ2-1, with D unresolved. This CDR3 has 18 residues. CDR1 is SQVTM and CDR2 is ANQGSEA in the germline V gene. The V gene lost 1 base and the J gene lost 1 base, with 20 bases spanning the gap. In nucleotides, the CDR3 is TGCAGCGTTGAAGGCTTGGTCCGTCGGTACGTTTCCTACAATGAGCAGTTCTTC. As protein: CSVEGLVRRYVSYNEQFF.

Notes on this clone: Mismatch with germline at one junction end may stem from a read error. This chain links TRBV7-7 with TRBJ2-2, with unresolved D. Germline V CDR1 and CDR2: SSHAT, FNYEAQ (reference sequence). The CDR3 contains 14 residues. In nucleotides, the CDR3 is TGTGCTAGCAGCTTACAACTTGACACCGGGGAGCTGTTTTTT. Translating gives CASSLQLDTGELFF.